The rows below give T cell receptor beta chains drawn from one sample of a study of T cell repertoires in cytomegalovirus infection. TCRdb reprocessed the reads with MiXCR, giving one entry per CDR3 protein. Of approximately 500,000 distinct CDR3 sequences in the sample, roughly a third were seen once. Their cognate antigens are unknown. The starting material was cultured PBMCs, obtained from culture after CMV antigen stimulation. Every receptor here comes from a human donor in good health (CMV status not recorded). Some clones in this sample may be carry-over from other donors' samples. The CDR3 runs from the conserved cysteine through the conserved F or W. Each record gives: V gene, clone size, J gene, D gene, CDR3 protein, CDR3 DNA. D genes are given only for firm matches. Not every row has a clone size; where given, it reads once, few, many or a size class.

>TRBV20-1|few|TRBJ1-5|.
CSARGTGPLQPQHF
TGCAGTGCTAGAGGGACGGGTCCCTTACAGCCCCAGCATTTT
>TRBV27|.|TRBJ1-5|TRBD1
CASSPGTAYSNQPQHF
TGTGCCAGCAGTCCCGGGACAGCATATAGCAATCAGCCCCAGCATTTT
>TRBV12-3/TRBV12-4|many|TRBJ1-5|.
CASSFEGNQPQHF
TGTGCCAGCAGTTTTGAGGGTAATCAGCCCCAGCATTTT
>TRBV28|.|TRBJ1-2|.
CASSPTPPWERGYTF
TGTGCCAGCAGCCCCACCCCCCCCTGGGAGAGAGGCTACACCTTC
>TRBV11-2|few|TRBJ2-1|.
CASSYRTGVNEQFF
TGTGCCAGCAGCTACCGGACTGGTGTCAATGAGCAGTTCTTC
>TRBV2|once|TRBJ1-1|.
CASRADGPRGTEAFF
TGTGCCAGCAGAGCCGATGGACCCAGAGGCACTGAAGCTTTCTTT
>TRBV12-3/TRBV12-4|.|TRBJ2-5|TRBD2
CASSTGRGRGETQYF
TGTGCCAGCAGTACCGGACGCGGGAGAGGAGAGACCCAGTACTTC
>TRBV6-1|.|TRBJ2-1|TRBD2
CASSDGTSGSTSYNEQFF
TGTGCCAGCAGTGACGGGACTAGCGGGTCGACCTCCTACAATGAGCAGTTCTTC
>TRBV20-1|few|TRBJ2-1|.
CSADQRRDNEQFF
TGCAGTGCTGACCAACGTCGGGACAATGAGCAGTTCTTC
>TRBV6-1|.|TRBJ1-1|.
CASSYQGATGWGTEAFF
TGTGCCAGCAGTTACCAAGGGGCCACAGGATGGGGCACTGAAGCTTTCTTT
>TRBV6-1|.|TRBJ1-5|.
CASREPYSNQPQHF
TGTGCCAGCAGGGAGCCTTATAGCAATCAGCCCCAGCATTTT
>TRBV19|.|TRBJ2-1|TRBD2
CASSPWAGEGNEQFF
TGTGCCAGTAGCCCTTGGGCGGGAGAGGGTAATGAGCAGTTCTTC
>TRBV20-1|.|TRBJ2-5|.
CSARDATLGQQTQYF
TGCAGTGCTAGAGACGCGACCCTGGGGCAGCAGACCCAGTACTTC
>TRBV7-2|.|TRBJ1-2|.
CASSLDSVSNYGYTF
TGTGCCAGCAGCTTAGACTCAGTATCTAACTATGGCTACACCTTC
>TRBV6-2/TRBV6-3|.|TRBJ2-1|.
CASSYPKRRNNEQFF
TGTGCCAGCAGTTACCCTAAACGACGCAACAATGAGCAGTTCTTC
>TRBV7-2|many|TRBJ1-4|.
CASSLGSAGATNEKLFF
TGTGCCAGCAGCTTAGGATCAGCAGGGGCAACTAATGAAAAACTGTTTTTT
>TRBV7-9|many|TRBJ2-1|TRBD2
CASSSAGTSVYEQFF
TGTGCCAGCAGCTCCGCCGGGACTAGCGTGTATGAGCAGTTCTTC
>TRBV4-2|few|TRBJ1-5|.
CASSQDGGGMGQPQHF
TGTGCCAGCAGCCAAGATGGGGGAGGGATGGGTCAGCCCCAGCATTTT
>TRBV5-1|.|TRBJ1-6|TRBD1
CASSPGTADNSPLHF
TGCGCCAGCAGCCCCGGGACAGCCGATAATTCACCCCTCCACTTT
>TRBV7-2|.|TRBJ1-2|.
CASSFGGANNYGYTF
TGTGCCAGCAGCTTCGGGGGCGCAAATAACTATGGCTACACCTTC
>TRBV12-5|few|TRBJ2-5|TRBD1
CASGLDPGQGGTETQYF
TGTGCTAGTGGTTTGGACCCTGGACAGGGTGGGACAGAGACCCAGTACTTC
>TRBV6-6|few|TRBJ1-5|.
CASSYEGNQPQHF
TGTGCCAGCAGTTACGAGGGGAATCAGCCCCAGCATTTT
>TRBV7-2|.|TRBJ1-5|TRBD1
CASSTGQSLNQPQHF
TGTGCCAGCAGCACGGGACAGAGCCTAAATCAGCCCCAGCATTTT
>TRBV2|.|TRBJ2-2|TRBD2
CASAGEYTGELFF
TGTGCCAGCGCGGGGGAATACACCGGGGAGCTGTTTTTT
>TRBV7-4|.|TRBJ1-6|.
CASGSGPQDSPLHF
TGTGCCAGCGGATCCGGGCCACAGGACTCACCCCTCCACTTT
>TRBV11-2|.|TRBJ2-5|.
CASSPFTGTQYF
TGTGCCAGCAGCCCGTTTACAGGGACCCAGTACTTC
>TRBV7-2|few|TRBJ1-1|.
CASSPLPGHRTVNTEAFF
TGTGCCAGCAGCCCCTTACCGGGACACAGGACCGTGAACACTGAAGCTTTCTTT
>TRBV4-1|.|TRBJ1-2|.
CASSSVLRRRYGYTF
TGCGCCAGCAGCTCGGTTTTGCGGCGACGTTATGGCTACACCTTC
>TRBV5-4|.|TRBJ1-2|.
CASSFGADNYGYTF
TGTGCCAGCAGCTTCGGGGCAGATAACTATGGCTACACCTTC
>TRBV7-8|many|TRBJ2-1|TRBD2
CASSQETSGSGKQFF
TGTGCCAGCAGCCAGGAGACTAGCGGGAGCGGGAAGCAGTTCTTC
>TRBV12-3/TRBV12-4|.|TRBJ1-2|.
CASSNWDARYTF
TGTGCCAGCAGTAACTGGGACGCACGCTACACCTTC
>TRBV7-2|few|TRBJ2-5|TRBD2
CASSLGTSPWETQYF
TGTGCCAGCAGCTTAGGGACTAGCCCCTGGGAGACCCAGTACTTC
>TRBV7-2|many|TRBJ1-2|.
CASSLLFFGGYGYTF
TGTGCCAGCAGCCTGTTGTTTTTCGGGGGCTATGGCTACACCTTC
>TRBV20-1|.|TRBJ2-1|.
CSGDKEGREDEQFF
TGCAGTGGAGATAAGGAGGGCCGTGAGGATGAGCAGTTCTTC
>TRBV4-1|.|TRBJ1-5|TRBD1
CASSHRDRDQPQHF
TGCGCCAGCAGCCACCGGGACAGGGATCAGCCCCAGCATTTT
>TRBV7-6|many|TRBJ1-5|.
CASSLGNWGGNQPQHF
TGTGCCAGCAGCTTAGGTAACTGGGGAGGCAATCAGCCCCAGCATTTT
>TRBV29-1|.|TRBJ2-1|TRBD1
CSVEAIRTGPYNEQFF
TGCAGCGTTGAAGCTATTCGGACAGGTCCCTACAATGAGCAGTTCTTC
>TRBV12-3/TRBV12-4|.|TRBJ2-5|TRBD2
CASSFPAGVETQYF
TGTGCCAGCAGTTTCCCAGCGGGAGTTGAGACCCAGTACTTC
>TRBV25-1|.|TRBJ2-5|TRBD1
CASSELDRVEETQYF
TGTGCCAGCAGTGAATTGGACAGGGTCGAGGAGACCCAGTACTTC
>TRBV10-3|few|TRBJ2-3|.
CAISGATSTDTQYF
TGTGCCATCAGTGGGGCTACCTCCACAGATACGCAGTATTTT
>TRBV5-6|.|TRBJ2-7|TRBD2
CASSPPGGLAGTYEQYF
TGTGCCAGCAGTCCCCCGGGAGGACTAGCGGGAACCTACGAGCAGTACTTC
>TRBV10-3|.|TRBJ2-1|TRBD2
CAIRMTSGDSSYNEQFF
TGTGCCATCAGGATGACTAGCGGGGATAGCTCCTACAATGAGCAGTTCTTC
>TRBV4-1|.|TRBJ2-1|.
CASSQDLDEQFF
TGCGCCAGCAGCCAAGACCTCGATGAGCAGTTCTTC
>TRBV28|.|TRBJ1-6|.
CASSGGRDSPLHF
TGTGCCAGCAGTGGCGGGCGGGATTCACCCCTCCACTTT
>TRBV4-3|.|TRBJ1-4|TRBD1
CASSRQGENEKLFF
TGCGCCAGCAGCCGACAGGGAGAAAATGAAAAACTGTTTTTT
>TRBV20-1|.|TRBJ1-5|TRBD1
CSASLNYRGHQPQHF
TGCAGTGCTAGCTTAAACTACAGGGGGCATCAGCCCCAGCATTTT
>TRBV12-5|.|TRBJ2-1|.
CASGWTFKNEQFF
TGTGCTAGTGGTTGGACTTTCAAGAATGAGCAGTTCTTC
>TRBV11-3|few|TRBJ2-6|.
CASSPRLQSGANVLTF
TGTGCCAGCAGCCCCCGGCTGCAATCTGGGGCCAACGTCCTGACTTTC
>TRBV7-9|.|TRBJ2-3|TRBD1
CASNPLGQGADTQYF
TGTGCCAGCAACCCGCTTGGACAGGGGGCAGATACGCAGTATTTT
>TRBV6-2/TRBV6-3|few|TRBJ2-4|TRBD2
CASSYGASGSQNIQYF
TGTGCCAGCAGTTACGGGGCTAGCGGGAGCCAAAACATTCAGTACTTC
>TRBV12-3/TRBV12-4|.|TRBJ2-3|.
CASSLSTPDTQYF
TGTGCCAGCAGCCTATCTACTCCAGATACGCAGTATTTT